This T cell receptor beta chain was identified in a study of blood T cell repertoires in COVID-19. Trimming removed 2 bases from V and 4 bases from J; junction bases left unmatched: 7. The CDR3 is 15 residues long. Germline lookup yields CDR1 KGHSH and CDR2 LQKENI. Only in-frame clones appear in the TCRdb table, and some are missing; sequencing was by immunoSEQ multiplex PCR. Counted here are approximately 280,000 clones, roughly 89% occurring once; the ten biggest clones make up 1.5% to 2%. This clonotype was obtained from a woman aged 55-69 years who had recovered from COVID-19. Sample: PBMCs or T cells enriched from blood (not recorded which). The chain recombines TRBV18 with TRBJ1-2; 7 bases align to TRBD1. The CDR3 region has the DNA TGTGCCAGCTCACCATCAGGGGGAGAATCCTATGGCTACACCTTC. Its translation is CASSPSGGESYGYTF.